This T cell receptor (beta chain) was sequenced during a study of blood T cell repertoires in COVID-19. Study-level background: Acute and convalescent COVID-19 specimens originated in the United States, Italy and Spain. T cells, B-cell-depleted T cells, or PBMCs provided the cDNA or gDNA that served as material.

In the original workflow: Amplification with reference gene primers provided the estimates of nucleated cell counts. TCRdb's copy holds only in-frame clones and misses some; the assay was immunoSEQ multiplex PCR. That table gives V, J and clone size, and the DNA gave D and trimming. The sample includes 95,000 to 150,000 clones, 83% of them seen just once. From germline, CDR1 is SGHAT and CDR2 FQNNGV. The CDR3 runs 15 residues. V lost 1 base to trimming and J lost 7 bases; unmatched junction nucleotides: 5. The sequence was collected from a man older than 75 with active or convalescent COVID-19. V usage is TRBV11-2 and J usage is TRBJ2-1; TRBD1 matches at 9 bases. The sequencing input was peripheral blood. CDR3 protein: CASSLGTGAVNEQFF. The CDR3 nucleotides are TGTGCCAGCAGCTTAGGGACAGGGGCGGTTAATGAGCAGTTCTTC.